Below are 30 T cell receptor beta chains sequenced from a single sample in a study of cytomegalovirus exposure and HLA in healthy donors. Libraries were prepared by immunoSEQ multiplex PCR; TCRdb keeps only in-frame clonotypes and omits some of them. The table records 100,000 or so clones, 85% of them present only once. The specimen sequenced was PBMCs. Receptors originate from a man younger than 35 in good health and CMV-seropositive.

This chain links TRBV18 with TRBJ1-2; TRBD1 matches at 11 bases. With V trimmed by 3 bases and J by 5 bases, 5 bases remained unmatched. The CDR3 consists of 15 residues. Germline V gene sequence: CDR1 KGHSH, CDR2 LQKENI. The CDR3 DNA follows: TGTGCCAGCTCACCCGGGACAGGGGGAACGTATGGCTACACCTTC. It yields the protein CASSPGTGGTYGYTF.

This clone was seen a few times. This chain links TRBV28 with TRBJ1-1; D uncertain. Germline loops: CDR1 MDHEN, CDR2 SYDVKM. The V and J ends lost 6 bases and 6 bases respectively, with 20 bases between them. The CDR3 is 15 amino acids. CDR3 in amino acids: CASSLRIQLGAEAFF. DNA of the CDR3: TGTGCCAGCAGCCTCCGTATTCAGCTTGGAGCTGAAGCTTTCTTT.

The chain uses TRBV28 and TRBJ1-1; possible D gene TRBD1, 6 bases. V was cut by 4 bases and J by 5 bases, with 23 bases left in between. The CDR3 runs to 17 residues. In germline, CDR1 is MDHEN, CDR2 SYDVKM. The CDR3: CASSSRQATFPGTEAFF. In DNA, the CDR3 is TGTGCCAGCAGTTCACGACAGGCTACCTTTCCGGGGACTGAAGCTTTCTTT.

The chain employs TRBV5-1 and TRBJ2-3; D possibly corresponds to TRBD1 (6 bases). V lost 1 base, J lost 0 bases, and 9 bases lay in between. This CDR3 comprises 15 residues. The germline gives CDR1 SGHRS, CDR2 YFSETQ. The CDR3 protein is CASSLKDSSTDTQYF. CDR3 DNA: TGCGCCAGCAGCTTGAAGGACAGCAGCACAGATACGCAGTATTTT.

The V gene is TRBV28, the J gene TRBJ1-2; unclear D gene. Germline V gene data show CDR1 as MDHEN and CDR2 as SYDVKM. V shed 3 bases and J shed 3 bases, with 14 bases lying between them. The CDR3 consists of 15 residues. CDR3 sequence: CASSFAGLGHYGYTF. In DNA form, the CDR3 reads TGTGCCAGCAGTTTCGCAGGCCTTGGGCACTATGGCTACACCTTC.

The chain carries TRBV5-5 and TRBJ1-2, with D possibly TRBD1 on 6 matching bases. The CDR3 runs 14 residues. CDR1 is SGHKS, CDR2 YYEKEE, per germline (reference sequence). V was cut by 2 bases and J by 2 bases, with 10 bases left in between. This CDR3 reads CASSLGQPNYGYTF. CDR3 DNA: TGTGCCAGCAGCTTAGGACAGCCGAACTATGGCTACACCTTC.

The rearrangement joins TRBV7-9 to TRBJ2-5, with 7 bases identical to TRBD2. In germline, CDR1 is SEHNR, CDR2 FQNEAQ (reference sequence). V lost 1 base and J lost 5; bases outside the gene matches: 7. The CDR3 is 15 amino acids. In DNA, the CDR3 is TGTGCCAGCAGCTTAGAGGGAGGGCCCTCGGAGACCCAGTACTTC. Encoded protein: CASSLEGGPSETQYF.

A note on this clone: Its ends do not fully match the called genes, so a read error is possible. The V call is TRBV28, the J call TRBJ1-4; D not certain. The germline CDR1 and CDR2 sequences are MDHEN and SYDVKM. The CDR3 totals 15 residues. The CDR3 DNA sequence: TGTGCCAGCAGCTTATGGAGCGGGGCTAATGAAAAACTGTTTTTT. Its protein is CASSLWSGANEKLFF.

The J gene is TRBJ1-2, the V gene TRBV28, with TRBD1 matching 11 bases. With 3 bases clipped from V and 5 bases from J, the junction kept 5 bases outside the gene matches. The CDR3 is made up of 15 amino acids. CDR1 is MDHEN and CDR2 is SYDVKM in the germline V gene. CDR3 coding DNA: TGTGCCAGCAGTTTCAGGGACAGGGGGGCTTATGGCTACACCTTC. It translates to CASSFRDRGAYGYTF.

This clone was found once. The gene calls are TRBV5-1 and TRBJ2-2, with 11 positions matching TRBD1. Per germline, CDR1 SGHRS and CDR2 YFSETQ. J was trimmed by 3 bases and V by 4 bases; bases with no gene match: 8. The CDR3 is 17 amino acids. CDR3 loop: CASSTEGQGADTGELFF. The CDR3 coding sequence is TGCGCCAGCAGCACCGAAGGACAGGGGGCAGACACCGGGGAGCTGTTTTTT.

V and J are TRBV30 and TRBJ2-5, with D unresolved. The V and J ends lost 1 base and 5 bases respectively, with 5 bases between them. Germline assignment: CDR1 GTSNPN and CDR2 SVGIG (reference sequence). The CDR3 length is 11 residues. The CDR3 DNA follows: TGTGCCTGGAGTGATCAGGAGACCCAGTACTTC. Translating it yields CAWSDQETQYF.

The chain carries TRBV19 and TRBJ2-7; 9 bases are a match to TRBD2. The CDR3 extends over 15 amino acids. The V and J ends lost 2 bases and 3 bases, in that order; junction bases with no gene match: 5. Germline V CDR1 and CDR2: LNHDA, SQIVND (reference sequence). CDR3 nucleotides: TGTGCCAGTAGTATATTAGCGGGAGTAAACTACGAGCAGTACTTC. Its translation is CASSILAGVNYEQYF.

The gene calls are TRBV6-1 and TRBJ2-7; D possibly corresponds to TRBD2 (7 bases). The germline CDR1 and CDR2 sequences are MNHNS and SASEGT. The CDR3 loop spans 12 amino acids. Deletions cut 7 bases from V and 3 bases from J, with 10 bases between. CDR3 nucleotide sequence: TGTGCCAGCATGGGAGGGGGCTACGAGCAGTACTTC. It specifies CASMGGGYEQYF.

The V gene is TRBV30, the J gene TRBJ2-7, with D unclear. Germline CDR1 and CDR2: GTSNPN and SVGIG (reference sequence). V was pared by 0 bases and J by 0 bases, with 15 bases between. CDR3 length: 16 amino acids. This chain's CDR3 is CAWSVWWPRDSYEQYF. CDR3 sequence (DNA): TGTGCCTGGAGTGTATGGTGGCCTAGAGACTCCTACGAGCAGTACTTC.

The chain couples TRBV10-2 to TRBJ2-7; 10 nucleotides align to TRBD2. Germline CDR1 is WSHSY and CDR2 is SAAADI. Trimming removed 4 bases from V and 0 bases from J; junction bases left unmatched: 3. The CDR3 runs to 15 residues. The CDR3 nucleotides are TGCGCCAGCAGTGGGGGACTAGCGTTCTCCTACGAGCAGTACGTC. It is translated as CASSGGLAFSYEQYV.

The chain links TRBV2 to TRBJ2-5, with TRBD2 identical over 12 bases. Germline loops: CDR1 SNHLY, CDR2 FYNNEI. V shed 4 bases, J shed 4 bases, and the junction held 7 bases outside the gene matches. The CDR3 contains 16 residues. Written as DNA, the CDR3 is TGTGCCAGCAGTGGAGGGACTAGCGGGTTCGGAGAGACCCAGTACTTC. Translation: CASSGGTSGFGETQYF.

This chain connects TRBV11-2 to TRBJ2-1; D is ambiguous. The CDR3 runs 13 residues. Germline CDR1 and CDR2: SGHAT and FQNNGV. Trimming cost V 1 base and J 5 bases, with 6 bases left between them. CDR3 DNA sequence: TGTGCCAGCAGCTTAGGGGCTAACAATGAGCAGTTCTTC. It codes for CASSLGANNEQFF. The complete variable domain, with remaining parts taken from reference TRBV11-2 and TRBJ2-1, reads EAGVAQSPRYKIIEKRQSVAFWCNPISGHATLYWYQQILGQGPKLLIQFQNNGVVDDSQLPKDRFSAERLKGVDSTLKIQPAKLEDSAVYLCASSLGANNEQFFGPGTRLTVL.

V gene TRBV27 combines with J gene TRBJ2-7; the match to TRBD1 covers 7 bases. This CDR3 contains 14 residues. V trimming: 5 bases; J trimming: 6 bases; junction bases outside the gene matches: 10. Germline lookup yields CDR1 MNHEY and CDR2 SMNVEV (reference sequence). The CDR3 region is CASSLSTGSFEQYF. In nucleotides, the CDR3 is TGTGCCAGCAGTCTGTCGACAGGGTCGTTCGAGCAGTACTTC.

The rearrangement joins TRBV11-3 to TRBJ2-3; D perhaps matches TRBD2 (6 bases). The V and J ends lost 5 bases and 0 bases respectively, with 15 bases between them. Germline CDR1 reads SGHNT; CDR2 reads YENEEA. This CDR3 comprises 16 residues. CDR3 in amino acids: CASSPRGGSSTDTQYF. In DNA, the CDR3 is TGTGCCAGCAGCCCGCGGGGAGGCAGTAGCACAGATACGCAGTATTTT.

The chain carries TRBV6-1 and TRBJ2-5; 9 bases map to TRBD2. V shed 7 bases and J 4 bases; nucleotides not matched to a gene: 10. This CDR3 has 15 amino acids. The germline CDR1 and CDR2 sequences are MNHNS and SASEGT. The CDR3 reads CASKVAGGLIETQYF. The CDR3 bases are TGTGCCAGCAAGGTCGCGGGAGGGTTGATAGAGACCCAGTACTTC.

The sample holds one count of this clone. The CDR3: CASSLQGAGTDTQYF. In nucleotides, the CDR3 is TGTGCCAGCAGCCTACAGGGGGCTGGCACAGATACGCAGTATTTT. The chain couples TRBV14 to TRBJ2-3; 9 bases fit TRBD1. After removal of 4 bases from V and 1 base from J, the junction contained 3 bases not matched to a gene. In germline, CDR1 is SGHDN, CDR2 FVKESK. The CDR3 is 15 residues long.

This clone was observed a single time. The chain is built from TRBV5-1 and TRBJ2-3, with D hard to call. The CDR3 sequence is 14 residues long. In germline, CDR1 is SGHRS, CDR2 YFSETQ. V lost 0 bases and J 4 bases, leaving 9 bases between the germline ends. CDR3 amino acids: CASSLGAEPDTQYF. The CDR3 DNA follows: TGCGCCAGCAGCTTGGGTGCGGAGCCAGATACGCAGTATTTT.

This CDR3 is CASSDNRGHQPQHF. The CDR3 coding sequence is TGTGCCAGCAGTGATAACAGGGGACATCAGCCCCAGCATTTT. The J gene is TRBJ1-5, the V gene TRBV2, with TRBD1 matching 7 bases. Germline V CDR1 and CDR2: SNHLY, FYNNEI. The length of the CDR3 is 14 residues. Trimming cost V 3 bases and J 5 bases; bases outside gene matches: 4.

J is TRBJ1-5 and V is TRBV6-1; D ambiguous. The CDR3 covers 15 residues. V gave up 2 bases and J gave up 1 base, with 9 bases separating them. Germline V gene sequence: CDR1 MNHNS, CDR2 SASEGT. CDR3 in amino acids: CASSELEGSNQPQHF. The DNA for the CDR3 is TGTGCCAGCAGTGAACTTGAGGGAAGCAATCAGCCCCAGCATTTT.

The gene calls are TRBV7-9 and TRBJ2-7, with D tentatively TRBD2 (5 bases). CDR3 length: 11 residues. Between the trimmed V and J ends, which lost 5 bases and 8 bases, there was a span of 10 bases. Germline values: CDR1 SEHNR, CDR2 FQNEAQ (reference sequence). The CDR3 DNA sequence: TGTGCCAGCAGCCGCGGGCCGAAGCAGTACTTC. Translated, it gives CASSRGPKQYF.

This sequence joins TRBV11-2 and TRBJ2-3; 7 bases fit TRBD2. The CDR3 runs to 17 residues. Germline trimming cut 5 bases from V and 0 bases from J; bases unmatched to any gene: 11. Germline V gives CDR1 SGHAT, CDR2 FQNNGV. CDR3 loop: CASSPTLAGHSTDTQYF. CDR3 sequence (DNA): TGTGCCAGCAGCCCGACTTTAGCGGGCCACAGCACAGATACGCAGTATTTT.

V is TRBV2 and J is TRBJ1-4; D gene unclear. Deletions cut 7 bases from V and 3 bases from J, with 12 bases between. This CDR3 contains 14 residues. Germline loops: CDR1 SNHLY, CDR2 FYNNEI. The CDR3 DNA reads TGTGCCAGCATAATGAGGATGGCTAATGAAAAACTGTTTTTT. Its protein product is CASIMRMANEKLFF.

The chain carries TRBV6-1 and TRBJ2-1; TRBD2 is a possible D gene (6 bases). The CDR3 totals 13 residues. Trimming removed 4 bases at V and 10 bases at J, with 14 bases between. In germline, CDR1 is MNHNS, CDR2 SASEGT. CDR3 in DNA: TGTGCCAGCAGTGCCCCCCCGCGGGGCGAGCAGTTCTTC. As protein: CASSAPPRGEQFF.

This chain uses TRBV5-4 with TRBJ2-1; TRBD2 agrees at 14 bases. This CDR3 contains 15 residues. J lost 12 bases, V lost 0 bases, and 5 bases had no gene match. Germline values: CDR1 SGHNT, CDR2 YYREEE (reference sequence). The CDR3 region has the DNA TGTGCCAGCAGCTTGGGACTAGCGGGAGGGGTAGGGCAGTTCTTC. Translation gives CASSLGLAGGVGQFF.

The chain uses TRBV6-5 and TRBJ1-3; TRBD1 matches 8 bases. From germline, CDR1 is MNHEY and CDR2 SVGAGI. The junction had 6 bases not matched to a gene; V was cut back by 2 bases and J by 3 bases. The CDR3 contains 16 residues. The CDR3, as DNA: TGTGCCAGCAGTTACGGTCCAGGGGGCTTTGGAAACACCATATATTTT. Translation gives CASSYGPGGFGNTIYF.